This passage covers 9 T cell receptor beta chains from one sample sequenced in a study of blood T cell repertoires in COVID-19. The table came from immunoSEQ multiplex PCR; TCRdb's copy has only in-frame clones and leaves some out. The sample includes some 170,000 clones, roughly 87% of them seen just once. Specimen: peripheral blood. The receptors stem from an older woman who had recovered from COVID-19.

The CDR3 loop is CASSYPGSEKLFF. In DNA form, the CDR3 reads TGTGCCAGCAGTTACCCGGGTAGCGAAAAACTGTTTTTT. The chain recombines TRBV6-5 with TRBJ1-4, with D unclear. Germline V gene data show CDR1 as MNHEY and CDR2 as SVGAGI. V lost 2 bases, J lost 8 bases, and 9 bases lay in between. The CDR3 covers 13 residues.

The genes are TRBV10-3 and TRBJ2-2; no definite D call. Germline-derived CDR1 and CDR2 are ENHRY and SYGVKD. The CDR3 totals 16 residues. V lost 0 bases, J lost 2 bases, and 10 bases lay in between. CDR3 sequence reads: CAISESYRTNTGELFF. For the CDR3, the DNA is TGTGCCATCAGTGAGTCGTACAGAACAAACACCGGGGAGCTGTTTTTT.

V usage is TRBV9 and J usage is TRBJ2-3; D is undetermined. This CDR3 comprises 15 residues. Trimming shortened V by 3 bases and J by 6 bases, and 17 bases separated the two germline ends. Germline CDR1 and CDR2: SGDLS and YYNGEE. The CDR3 loop is CASSGLLGPSDTQYF. The CDR3 DNA is TGTGCCAGCAGCGGCCTGCTGGGCCCTTCCGATACGCAGTATTTT.

This clone was recorded only once. The DNA for the CDR3 is TGTGCCAGCTCACCAAGACAGGGGGAACAAGAAAAACTGTTTTTT. It codes for CASSPRQGEQEKLFF. The chain couples TRBV18 to TRBJ1-4; the match to TRBD1 covers 9 bases. V gave up 2 bases and J gave up 8 bases; unmatched junction bases: 6. This CDR3 has 15 amino acids. Germline assignment: CDR1 KGHSH and CDR2 LQKENI.

The V gene is TRBV28, the J gene TRBJ2-1, with TRBD2 matching 7 bases. J lost 3 bases, V lost 4 bases, and 6 bases had no gene match. The CDR3 extends over 15 amino acids. Germline V gene data show CDR1 as MDHEN and CDR2 as SYDVKM. CDR3 residues: CASSSGLAGYNEQFF. CDR3 sequence (DNA): TGTGCCAGCAGTTCTGGATTAGCGGGCTACAATGAGCAGTTCTTC.

The V and J genes are TRBV18 and TRBJ1-6; possibly TRBD1 for D (6 bases). Germline V gene data show CDR1 as KGHSH and CDR2 as LQKENI. CDR3 length: 15 residues. The V gene lost 0 bases and the J gene lost 8 bases, with 11 bases spanning the gap. The DNA of the CDR3 is TGTGCCAGCTCACCACCGGGGGGGGGCGATTCACCCCTCCACTTT. This gives the protein CASSPPGGGDSPLHF.

V and J are TRBV3-1 (or the pseudogene TRBV3-2) and TRBJ1-3; no clear D gene. The CDR3 has 14 amino acids. Trimming stripped 3 bases from V and 7 bases from J, with 13 bases between. CDR1 and CDR2 from the germline V gene are LGHDT and YNNKEL (reference sequence). The CDR3 spells CASSHSDLGNTIYF. CDR3 DNA sequence: TGTGCCAGCAGCCACTCAGACCTCGGGAACACCATATATTTT.

This clone has more than one count but fewer than ten. This chain links TRBV27 with TRBJ1-4, with D uncertain. Per the germline V gene, CDR1 is MNHEY and CDR2 is SMNVEV (reference sequence). V was shortened by 3 bases and J by 0 bases, with 8 bases between the two germline ends. The CDR3 length is 15 residues. The CDR3 DNA follows: TGTGCCAGCAGTTTTTTACACGCAACTAATGAAAAACTGTTTTTT. Translated: CASSFLHATNEKLFF.

This clone turned up a few times. The rearrangement uses TRBV5-1 and TRBJ1-4; 9 positions match TRBD1. This CDR3 is built from 16 residues. After removal of 3 bases from V and 7 bases from J, the junction contained 10 bases not matched to a gene. CDR1 and CDR2 from the germline V gene are SGHRS and YFSETQ. The CDR3 sequence: CASSSMTGTGPEKLFF. CDR3 nucleotide sequence: TGCGCCAGCAGCTCGATGACCGGGACAGGGCCTGAAAAACTGTTTTTT. The full variable domain, in which reference TRBV5-1 and TRBJ1-4 provide the parts outside the CDR3, is KAGVTQTPRYLIKTRGQQVTLSCSPISGHRSVSWYQQTPGQGLQFLFEYFSETQRNKGNFPGRFSGRQFSNSRSEMNVSTLELGDSALYLCASSSMTGTGPEKLFFGSGTQLSVL.